The rows below give T cell receptor beta chains drawn from one sample of a study of vaccination and CD4 T cells after COVID-19. No antigen has been identified for these receptors. TCRdb passed the PCR reads through MiXCR, listing each CDR3 protein once. Among 16,000 or so distinct CDR3 sequences listed, about 50% were seen once. The sample was CD4+ T cells from blood, cultured in vitro, taken before SARS-CoV-2 vaccination. The receptor set was obtained from a human donor who had recovered from COVID-19. CDR3s include the opening cysteine and the closing phenylalanine or tryptophan. D genes are given only for firm matches. Size values are once, few and many counts, or a class for expanded clones, and some rows have none.

clone size: .
V gene: TRBV24-1
D gene: .
J gene: TRBJ2-1
CDR3 protein: CATSDTQQGGYNEQFF
CDR3 DNA: TGTGCCACCAGTGATACCCAACAGGGGGGGTACAATGAGCAGTTCTTC

clone size: .
V gene: TRBV7-2
D gene: .
J gene: TRBJ1-5
CDR3 protein: CASSLEVQDYQPQHF
CDR3 DNA: TGTGCCAGCAGCCTGGAGGTACAGGACTATCAGCCCCAGCATTTT

clone size: .
V gene: TRBV20-1
D gene: .
J gene: TRBJ2-1
CDR3 protein: CSARPYVSHEQFF
CDR3 DNA: TGCAGTGCTAGACCGTACGTCTCGCATGAGCAGTTCTTC

clone size: .
V gene: TRBV28
D gene: .
J gene: TRBJ1-1
CDR3 protein: CASNGGGRMNTEAFF
CDR3 DNA: TGTGCCAGCAACGGGGGGGGTAGAATGAACACTGAAGCTTTCTTT

clone size: .
V gene: TRBV6-1
D gene: .
J gene: TRBJ1-4
CDR3 protein: CASSPRAGGYEKLFF
CDR3 DNA: TGTGCCAGCAGTCCCAGGGCGGGGGGATACGAAAAACTGTTTTTT

clone size: .
V gene: TRBV7-8
D gene: TRBD2
J gene: TRBJ2-5
CDR3 protein: CASSETFQGLAGGETQYF
CDR3 DNA: TGTGCCAGCAGTGAAACGTTCCAGGGACTAGCGGGAGGGGAGACCCAGTACTTC

clone size: .
V gene: TRBV7-2
D gene: TRBD1
J gene: TRBJ2-3
CDR3 protein: CASSPDRALTDTQYF
CDR3 DNA: TGTGCCAGCAGCCCAGACAGGGCCCTGACAGATACGCAGTATTTT

clone size: .
V gene: TRBV27
D gene: TRBD2
J gene: TRBJ2-1
CDR3 protein: CASRTSGRAVDEQFF
CDR3 DNA: TGTGCCAGCAGGACCAGCGGGAGGGCTGTGGATGAGCAGTTCTTC

clone size: .
V gene: TRBV7-9
D gene: .
J gene: TRBJ2-1
CDR3 protein: CASSSDSPEQFF
CDR3 DNA: TGTGCCAGCAGCTCAGACTCACCGGAGCAGTTCTTC

clone size: few
V gene: TRBV19
D gene: TRBD1
J gene: TRBJ2-7
CDR3 protein: CATRQGMGYEQYF
CDR3 DNA: TGTGCCACCCGACAGGGGATGGGTTACGAGCAGTACTTC

clone size: few
V gene: TRBV6-1
D gene: TRBD2
J gene: TRBJ2-2
CDR3 protein: CASRRAGGVRTNTGELFF
CDR3 DNA: TGTGCCAGCAGGCGTGCGGGAGGGGTTAGGACGAACACCGGGGAGCTGTTTTTT

clone size: .
V gene: TRBV20-1
D gene: .
J gene: TRBJ2-4
CDR3 protein: CSARGQRKNIQYF
CDR3 DNA: TGCAGTGCTAGAGGACAGAGGAAAAACATTCAGTACTTC

clone size: few
V gene: TRBV15
D gene: TRBD1
J gene: TRBJ1-1
CDR3 protein: CATSRGGRQGNTEAFF
CDR3 DNA: TGTGCCACCAGCAGAGGAGGCCGACAGGGAAACACTGAAGCTTTCTTT

clone size: .
V gene: TRBV6-5
D gene: TRBD1
J gene: TRBJ2-3
CDR3 protein: CASSYGTGDTDTQYF
CDR3 DNA: TGTGCCAGCAGTTACGGGACAGGGGACACAGATACGCAGTATTTT

clone size: .
V gene: TRBV7-9
D gene: .
J gene: TRBJ1-1
CDR3 protein: CASSFSQAEAFF
CDR3 DNA: TGTGCCAGCAGCTTCTCGCAGGCTGAAGCTTTCTTT

clone size: .
V gene: TRBV2
D gene: TRBD1
J gene: TRBJ1-5
CDR3 protein: CASMAGGRTQHF
CDR3 DNA: TGTGCCAGCATGGCAGGGGGAAGGACCCAGCATTTT

clone size: .
V gene: TRBV6-1
D gene: .
J gene: TRBJ2-7
CDR3 protein: CASRKDPTGSYEQYF
CDR3 DNA: TGTGCCAGCAGGAAGGACCCGACGGGCTCCTACGAGCAGTACTTC

clone size: few
V gene: TRBV5-8
D gene: .
J gene: TRBJ1-6
CDR3 protein: CASSLQRGPNSPLHF
CDR3 DNA: TGTGCCAGCAGCTTGCAGCGGGGTCCAAATTCACCCCTCCACTTT

clone size: .
V gene: TRBV7-2
D gene: .
J gene: TRBJ2-5
CDR3 protein: CASSLVTRGHATQYF
CDR3 DNA: TGTGCCAGCAGCTTAGTAACCAGGGGCCATGCGACCCAGTACTTC

clone size: .
V gene: TRBV2
D gene: TRBD1
J gene: TRBJ2-2
CDR3 protein: CASSEGQGPGELFF
CDR3 DNA: TGTGCCAGCAGTGAGGGACAGGGCCCCGGAGAGCTGTTTTTT

clone size: once
V gene: TRBV20-1
D gene: TRBD2
J gene: TRBJ2-7
CDR3 protein: CSASPGGSYEQYF
CDR3 DNA: TGCAGTGCTAGCCCGGGAGGCTCCTACGAGCAGTACTTC

clone size: .
V gene: TRBV28
D gene: .
J gene: TRBJ1-2
CDR3 protein: CASSLKSRITSF
CDR3 DNA: TGTGCCAGCAGTTTGAAGTCCCGGATCACGTCCTTC

clone size: .
V gene: TRBV10-3
D gene: .
J gene: TRBJ1-2
CDR3 protein: CAISESDGARRGYGYTF
CDR3 DNA: TGTGCCATCAGTGAGTCAGACGGTGCCCGGCGTGGCTATGGCTACACCTTC

clone size: .
V gene: TRBV19
D gene: .
J gene: TRBJ2-6
CDR3 protein: CASSMPQTRFSGANVLTF
CDR3 DNA: TGTGCCAGTAGTATGCCCCAGACCCGATTCTCTGGGGCCAACGTCCTGACTTTC

clone size: .
V gene: TRBV20-1
D gene: .
J gene: TRBJ1-4
CDR3 protein: CSASRQSTNEKLFF
CDR3 DNA: TGCAGTGCTTCTAGACAGTCAACTAATGAAAAACTGTTTTTT

clone size: few
V gene: TRBV20-1
D gene: TRBD2
J gene: TRBJ2-3
CDR3 protein: CSAKPGLATDTQYF
CDR3 DNA: TGCAGTGCCAAGCCGGGACTAGCCACAGATACGCAGTATTTT

clone size: once
V gene: TRBV7-8
D gene: .
J gene: TRBJ2-3
CDR3 protein: CASSPIFRISGTDTQYF
CDR3 DNA: TGTGCCAGCAGCCCCATATTTCGGATTAGCGGCACAGATACGCAGTATTTT

clone size: .
V gene: TRBV14
D gene: .
J gene: TRBJ2-5
CDR3 protein: CASSQRVTSWGPEETQYF
CDR3 DNA: TGTGCCAGCAGCCAAAGGGTTACGTCGTGGGGTCCGGAAGAGACCCAGTACTTC

clone size: few
V gene: TRBV12-3/TRBV12-4
D gene: .
J gene: TRBJ1-5
CDR3 protein: CASSPQGSNQPQHF
CDR3 DNA: TGTGCCAGCAGTCCGCAGGGCAGCAATCAGCCCCAGCATTTT

clone size: .
V gene: TRBV7-3
D gene: .
J gene: TRBJ2-2
CDR3 protein: CASSLIAFGGTGELFF
CDR3 DNA: TGTGCCAGCAGCTTAATCGCTTTCGGGGGAACCGGGGAGCTGTTTTTT

clone size: few
V gene: TRBV24-1
D gene: TRBD2
J gene: TRBJ2-5
CDR3 protein: CATSEGLAGVFQETQYF
CDR3 DNA: TGTGCCACCAGTGAGGGACTAGCGGGAGTATTCCAGGAGACCCAGTACTTC

clone size: .
V gene: TRBV21-1
D gene: .
J gene: TRBJ2-1
CDR3 protein: CAITSGRNEQFF
CDR3 DNA: TGTGCCATCACTAGCGGGAGGAATGAGCAGTTCTTC

clone size: .
V gene: TRBV25-1
D gene: TRBD2
J gene: TRBJ2-5
CDR3 protein: CASSDGQRERETQYF
CDR3 DNA: TGTGCCAGCAGTGATGGGCAGCGGGAGAGGGAGACCCAGTACTTC

clone size: .
V gene: TRBV5-8
D gene: .
J gene: TRBJ2-7
CDR3 protein: CASSHRTHITYEQYF
CDR3 DNA: TGTGCCAGCAGCCATCGGACACATATCACCTACGAGCAGTACTTC

clone size: .
V gene: TRBV27
D gene: .
J gene: TRBJ1-6
CDR3 protein: CASRLQGLSNSPLHF
CDR3 DNA: TGTGCCAGCAGGCTCCAGGGCCTTTCTAATTCACCCCTCCACTTT

clone size: few
V gene: TRBV30
D gene: .
J gene: TRBJ2-3
CDR3 protein: CAWSVGDTQYF
CDR3 DNA: TGTGCCTGGAGTGTTGGTGATACGCAGTATTTT

clone size: .
V gene: TRBV15
D gene: .
J gene: TRBJ1-2
CDR3 protein: CATSSLWGDYGYTF
CDR3 DNA: TGTGCCACCAGCAGTCTTTGGGGGGACTATGGCTACACCTTC

clone size: .
V gene: TRBV12-3/TRBV12-4
D gene: TRBD2
J gene: TRBJ2-7
CDR3 protein: CASRPGTSTTYEQYF
CDR3 DNA: TGTGCCAGCAGGCCCGGGACTAGCACGACTTACGAGCAGTACTTC

clone size: .
V gene: TRBV24-1
D gene: TRBD1
J gene: TRBJ1-2
CDR3 protein: CATSAPGQGPYGYTF
CDR3 DNA: TGTGCCACCAGTGCTCCCGGACAGGGACCATATGGCTACACCTTC

clone size: .
V gene: TRBV7-2
D gene: TRBD2
J gene: TRBJ2-5
CDR3 protein: CASSVQRFGGGETQYF
CDR3 DNA: TGTGCCAGCAGCGTACAACGATTCGGCGGGGGGGAGACCCAGTACTTC

clone size: few
V gene: TRBV7-2
D gene: TRBD1
J gene: TRBJ1-6
CDR3 protein: CASSHRTGEGSPLHF
CDR3 DNA: TGTGCCAGCAGTCATAGGACAGGGGAGGGCTCACCCCTCCACTTT

clone size: .
V gene: TRBV21-1
D gene: .
J gene: TRBJ1-1
CDR3 protein: CASSKEGRGGVLVAFF
CDR3 DNA: TGTGCCAGCAGCAAAGAGGGTAGGGGGGGGGTCTTAGTAGCTTTCTTT

clone size: .
V gene: TRBV2
D gene: .
J gene: TRBJ2-3
CDR3 protein: CASKGTDTDTQYF
CDR3 DNA: TGTGCCAGCAAGGGGACTGACACAGATACGCAGTATTTT

clone size: .
V gene: TRBV20-1
D gene: .
J gene: TRBJ2-3
CDR3 protein: CSARDPSPGSDTQYF
CDR3 DNA: TGCAGTGCTAGAGATCCTAGCCCGGGGTCAGATACGCAGTATTTT

clone size: .
V gene: TRBV27
D gene: .
J gene: TRBJ2-5
CDR3 protein: CASSRGETQYF
CDR3 DNA: TGTGCCAGCAGTCGGGGAGAGACCCAGTACTTC

clone size: few
V gene: TRBV6-1
D gene: .
J gene: TRBJ2-4
CDR3 protein: CASSDRLQLKNIQYF
CDR3 DNA: TGTGCCAGCAGTGATCGTCTACAACTCAAAAACATTCAGTACTTC

clone size: .
V gene: TRBV7-9
D gene: .
J gene: TRBJ1-1
CDR3 protein: CASSFTNTEAFF
CDR3 DNA: TGTGCCAGCAGCTTTACGAACACTGAAGCTTTCTTT

clone size: .
V gene: TRBV6-1
D gene: TRBD2
J gene: TRBJ2-3
CDR3 protein: CASRREREARDTQYF
CDR3 DNA: TGTGCCAGCAGGCGGGAGCGGGAGGCCAGGGATACGCAGTATTTT

clone size: .
V gene: TRBV2
D gene: TRBD2
J gene: TRBJ2-3
CDR3 protein: CASRIRKGTSGTTTDTQYF
CDR3 DNA: TGTGCCAGCAGAATAAGAAAAGGGACTAGCGGGACAACCACAGATACGCAGTATTTT

clone size: few
V gene: TRBV20-1
D gene: .
J gene: TRBJ1-2
CDR3 protein: CSASGTGLLESYTF
CDR3 DNA: TGCAGTGCTAGCGGTACGGGCCTTCTTGAAAGCTACACCTTC

clone size: few
V gene: TRBV19
D gene: TRBD1
J gene: TRBJ2-5
CDR3 protein: CASSQTGGRGTQYF
CDR3 DNA: TGTGCCAGTAGTCAGACAGGGGGCCGGGGGACCCAGTACTTC

clone size: once
V gene: TRBV19
D gene: TRBD2
J gene: TRBJ2-3
CDR3 protein: CASSIKGLAGVPDTQYF
CDR3 DNA: TGTGCCAGTAGTATCAAGGGTCTAGCGGGAGTCCCAGATACGCAGTATTTT